This TCR beta chain was sequenced during a study of T cell responses to AZD1222 COVID-19 vaccine (dated by TCRdb to the early 2020s). Regarding the study in general: AZD1222 recipients whose second dose came at about 4 weeks and those whose second dose came at about 12 weeks were combined into one group, since spike-specific TCR depth and breadth did not differ between the two schedules. Enrollment into the trials was organized by age into subgroups of 18-55, 56-69 and 70-plus years, and those subgroups contained approximately 160, 26 and 62 TCR-sequenced participants, respectively. A total of just over 230 trial participants underwent TCR sequencing, of whom 207 had received two doses of AZD1222 and 26 had received two doses of the MenACWY control vaccine.

For this chain, trimming is 6 bases at the V end and 8 bases at the J end, and the number of junction bases without a gene match is 5. CDR1 is given as SGHTA and CDR2 as FQGNSA, both from the germline V gene. The CDR3, cysteine through phenylalanine, is 13 amino acids long. CDR3 DNA is the only sequence kept; it has 39 bases, read in frame from the first base. What the work shows at the level of the full study, not this receptor alone: Reportedly, almost half of the unique spike-specific TCRs recognized epitopes lying outside the regions that are mutated in the B.1.351 and B.1.1.7 variants. In the small 56-69-year group, the increase in depth fell short of significance, most likely because of low power. The vaccine-associated CD4 TCRs covered the entire spike protein, and the dominant responses fell in regions 160-218 and 743-854. Participants were mostly white British and included more females than males, and it was suggested by the authors that clonal diversity may have been underestimated. Because no day 14 peak-response samples were available, repertoires were characterized only after the peak T cell response. A significant rise in spike-specific TCR breadth and depth was observed after two AZD1222 doses relative to day 0 and relative to MenACWY recipients. Conclusions about previously exposed vaccinees were limited because only a handful of AZD1222 recipients were SARS-CoV-2 seropositive at baseline.

The CDR3 regions of human TCRbeta chains were analyzed by immunosequencing. Per the source publication's procedure: TCRs in the repertoires were matched against a reference library of SARS-CoV-2-specific TCRs that had been generated with the MIRA antigen-specificity platform. Breadth was defined as the fraction of unique TCRs that were SARS-CoV-2-associated, and depth was defined as the fraction of total T cells that were SARS-CoV-2-associated. Using the MIRA data, every spike-specific TCR was mapped to the spike region that the TCR reacted to and assigned to either a CD4 or a CD8 class. Log10-transformed breadth and depth values were compared by one-way ANOVA with Sidak's multiple comparisons tests. TCRdb retrieved this table from immuneACCESS and kept in-frame rearrangements only. Not all clones are present; in checked studies, unresolved V genes account for under half, and no reason is known for the remainder. The D gene and trimming were derived from the DNA, and the V and J assignments and clone size from that table. Recorded for this sample are some 120,000 clones; 90% to 95% of them occurred a single time. 4.5% of the sample is in the top ten clones.

The time point label on this specimen signifies: baseline before first vaccination. Vaccinee samples came from UK trials COV001 and COV002, including a single-blind randomized controlled phase 2/3 trial of AZD1222 (ChAdOx1 nCoV-19) in healthy adults. For TCRbeta chain sequencing, PBMC samples from trial participants were taken at day 0 and at day 28 after the second dose. With regard to this clone: Its antigen is unknown. Per-base qualities were not stored, and no clone one base away is much larger.

Here the sequenced sample was peripheral blood, taken on day 0 of AZD1222 vaccination. This sequence was found in an adult in good health. The rearranged segments are TRBV7-2 and TRBJ1-4, with 8 bases in between that match TRBD1. The DNA sequence reads TGTGCCAGCAGTTTCCAGGGGGCAGAAAAACTGTTTTTT. Translated, this is CASSFQGAEKLFF.